This TCR beta chain comes out of a study of patients and donors after allogeneic stem cell transplantation. This CDR3 is built from 12 residues. Germline assignment: CDR1 KGHDR and CDR2 SFDVKD. The V end was cut by 3 bases, the J end by 7 bases, with 5 bases between. TCRdb passed the RT-PCR reads through MiXCR, listing each CDR3 protein once. The profile covers some 960,000 distinct CDR3 sequences, with approximately 19% appearing a single time and 5.5% to 6.5% taken by the ten largest. This sequence was found in a human donor who was either an allogeneic HSCT recipient or a stem cell or donor lymphocyte infusion donor (not recorded which). It is not recorded whose cells these are; they may come from a transplant donor. The sample comprised blood, either unsorted or a sorted T cell fraction (not recorded which). The rearrangement uses TRBV24-1 and TRBJ1-4; D gene unclear. The CDR3: CATSDISEKLFF. CDR3 in DNA: TGTGCCACCAGTGATATCAGTGAAAAACTGTTTTTT.